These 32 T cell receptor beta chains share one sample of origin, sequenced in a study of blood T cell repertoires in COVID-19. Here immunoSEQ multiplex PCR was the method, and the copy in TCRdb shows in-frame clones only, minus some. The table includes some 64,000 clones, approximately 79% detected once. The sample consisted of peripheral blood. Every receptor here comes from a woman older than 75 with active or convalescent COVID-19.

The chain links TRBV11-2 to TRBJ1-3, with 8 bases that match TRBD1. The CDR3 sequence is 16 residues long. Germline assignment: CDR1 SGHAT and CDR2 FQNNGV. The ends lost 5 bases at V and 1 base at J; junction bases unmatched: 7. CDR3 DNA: TGTGCCAGCAGCACTGTCCGGGACAGGTCTGGAAACACCATATATTTT. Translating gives CASSTVRDRSGNTIYF.

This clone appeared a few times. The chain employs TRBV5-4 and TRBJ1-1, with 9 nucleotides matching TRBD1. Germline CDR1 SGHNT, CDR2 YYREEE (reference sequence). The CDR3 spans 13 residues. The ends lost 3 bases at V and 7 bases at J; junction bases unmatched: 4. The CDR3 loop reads CASSYDRGSEAFF. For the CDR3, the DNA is TGTGCCAGCAGCTACGACAGGGGGAGTGAAGCTTTCTTT.

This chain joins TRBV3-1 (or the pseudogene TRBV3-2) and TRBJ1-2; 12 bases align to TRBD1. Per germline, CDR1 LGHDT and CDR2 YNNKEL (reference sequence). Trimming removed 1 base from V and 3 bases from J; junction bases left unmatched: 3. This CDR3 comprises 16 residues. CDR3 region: CASSQGGTGGHYGYTF. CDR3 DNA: TGTGCCAGCAGCCAAGGGGGGACAGGGGGCCACTATGGCTACACCTTC.

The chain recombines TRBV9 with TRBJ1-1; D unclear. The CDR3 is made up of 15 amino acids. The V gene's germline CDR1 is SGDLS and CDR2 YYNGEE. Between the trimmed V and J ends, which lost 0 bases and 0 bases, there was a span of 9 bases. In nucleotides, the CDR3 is TGTGCCAGCAGCGTAGGGTCAGTTATGAACACTGAAGCTTTCTTT. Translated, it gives CASSVGSVMNTEAFF.

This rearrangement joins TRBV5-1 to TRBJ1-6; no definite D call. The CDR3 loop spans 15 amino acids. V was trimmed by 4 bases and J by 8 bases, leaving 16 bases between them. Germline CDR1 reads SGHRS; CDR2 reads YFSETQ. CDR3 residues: CASSLAGPSYSPLHF. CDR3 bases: TGCGCCAGCAGCCTCGCAGGCCCGTCTTATTCACCCCTCCACTTT.

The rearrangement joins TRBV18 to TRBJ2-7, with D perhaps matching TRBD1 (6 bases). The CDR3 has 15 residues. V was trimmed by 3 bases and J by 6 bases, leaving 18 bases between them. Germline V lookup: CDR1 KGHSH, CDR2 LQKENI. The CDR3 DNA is TGTGCCAGCTCACCGGGACCTTTTTTGACAGGCGAGCAGTACTTC. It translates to CASSPGPFLTGEQYF.

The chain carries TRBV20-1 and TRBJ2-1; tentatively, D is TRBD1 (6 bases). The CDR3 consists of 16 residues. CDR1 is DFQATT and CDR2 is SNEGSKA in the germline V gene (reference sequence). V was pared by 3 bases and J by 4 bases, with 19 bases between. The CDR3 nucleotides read TGCAGTGCTAGTCTTCCAAACAGGGCCCAATACAATGAGCAGTTCTTC. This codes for CSASLPNRAQYNEQFF.

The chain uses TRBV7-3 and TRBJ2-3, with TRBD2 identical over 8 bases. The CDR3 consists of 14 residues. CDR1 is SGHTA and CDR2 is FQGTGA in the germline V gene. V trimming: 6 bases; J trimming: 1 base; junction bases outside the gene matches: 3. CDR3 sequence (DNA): TGTGCCAGCAGTTCACTAGCGGGCACAGATACGCAGTATTTT. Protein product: CASSSLAGTDTQYF.

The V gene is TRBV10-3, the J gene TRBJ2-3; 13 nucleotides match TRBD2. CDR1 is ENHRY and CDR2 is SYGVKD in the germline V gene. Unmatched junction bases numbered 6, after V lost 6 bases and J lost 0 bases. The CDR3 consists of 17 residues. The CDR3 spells CAIRRTSGGTSTDTQYF. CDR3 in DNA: TGTGCCATCAGGAGGACTAGCGGGGGCACTAGCACAGATACGCAGTATTTT.

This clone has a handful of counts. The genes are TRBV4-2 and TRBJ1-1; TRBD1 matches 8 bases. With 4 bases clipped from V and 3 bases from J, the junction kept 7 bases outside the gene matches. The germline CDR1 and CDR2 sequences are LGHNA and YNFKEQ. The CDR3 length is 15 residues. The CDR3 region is CASSPGGYGDTEAFF. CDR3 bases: TGTGCCAGCAGCCCAGGGGGCTATGGGGACACTGAAGCTTTCTTT.

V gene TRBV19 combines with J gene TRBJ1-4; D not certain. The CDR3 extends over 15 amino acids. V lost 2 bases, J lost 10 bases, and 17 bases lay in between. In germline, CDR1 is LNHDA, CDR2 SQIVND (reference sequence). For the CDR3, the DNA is TGTGCCAGTAGTATAATTGGGAGTATGGATGGAAAACTGTTTTTT. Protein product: CASSIIGSMDGKLFF.

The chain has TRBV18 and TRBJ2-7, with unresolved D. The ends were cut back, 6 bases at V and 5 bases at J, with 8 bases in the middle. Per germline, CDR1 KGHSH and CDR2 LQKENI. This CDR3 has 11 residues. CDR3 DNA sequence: TGTGCCAGCTCCCTAGAGGACGAGCAGTACTTC. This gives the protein CASSLEDEQYF.

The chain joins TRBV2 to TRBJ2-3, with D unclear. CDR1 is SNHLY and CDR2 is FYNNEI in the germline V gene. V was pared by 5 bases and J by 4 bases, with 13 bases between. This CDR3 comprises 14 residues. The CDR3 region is CASSPRLGADTQYF. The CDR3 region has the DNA TGTGCCAGCAGTCCTAGACTTGGTGCAGATACGCAGTATTTT. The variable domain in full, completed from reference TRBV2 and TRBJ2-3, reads EPEVTQTPSHQVTQMGQEVILRCVPISNHLYFYWYRQILGQKVEFLVSFYNNEISEKSEIFDDQFSVERPDGSNFTLKIRSTKLEDSAMYFCASSPRLGADTQYFGPGTRLTVL.

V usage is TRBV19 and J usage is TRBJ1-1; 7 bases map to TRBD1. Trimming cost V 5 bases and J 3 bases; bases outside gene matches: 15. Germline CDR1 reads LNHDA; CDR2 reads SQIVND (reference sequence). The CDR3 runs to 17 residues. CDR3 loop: CASSSKRGRQGDTEAFF. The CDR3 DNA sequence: TGTGCCAGTAGTTCAAAACGGGGACGACAGGGCGACACTGAAGCTTTCTTT.

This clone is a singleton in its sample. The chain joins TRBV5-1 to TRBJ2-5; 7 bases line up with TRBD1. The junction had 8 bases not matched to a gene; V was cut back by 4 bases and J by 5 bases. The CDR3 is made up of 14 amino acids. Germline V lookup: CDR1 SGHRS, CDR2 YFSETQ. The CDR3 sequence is CASSGRGQGETQYF. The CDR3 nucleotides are TGCGCCAGCAGCGGAAGGGGGCAGGGGGAGACCCAGTACTTC.

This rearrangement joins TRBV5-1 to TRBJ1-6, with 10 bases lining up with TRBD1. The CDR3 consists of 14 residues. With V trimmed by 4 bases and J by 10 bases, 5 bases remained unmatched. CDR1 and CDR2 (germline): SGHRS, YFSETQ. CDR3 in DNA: TGCGCCAGCAGCCTCGGGACAGGGGAGTCACCCCTCCACTTT. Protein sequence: CASSLGTGESPLHF.

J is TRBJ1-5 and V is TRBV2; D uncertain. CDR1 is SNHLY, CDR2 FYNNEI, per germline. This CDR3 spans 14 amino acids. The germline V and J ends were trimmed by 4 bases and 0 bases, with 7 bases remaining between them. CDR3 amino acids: CASSGGSSNQPQHF. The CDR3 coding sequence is TGTGCCAGCAGTGGCGGTAGTAGCAATCAGCCCCAGCATTTT.

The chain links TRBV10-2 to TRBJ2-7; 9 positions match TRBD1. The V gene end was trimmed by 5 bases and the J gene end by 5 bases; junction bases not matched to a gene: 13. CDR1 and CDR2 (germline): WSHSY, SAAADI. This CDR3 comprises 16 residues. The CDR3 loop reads CASSKTGGEVLDEQYF. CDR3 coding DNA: TGCGCCAGCAGTAAGACAGGGGGAGAGGTTTTGGACGAGCAGTACTTC.

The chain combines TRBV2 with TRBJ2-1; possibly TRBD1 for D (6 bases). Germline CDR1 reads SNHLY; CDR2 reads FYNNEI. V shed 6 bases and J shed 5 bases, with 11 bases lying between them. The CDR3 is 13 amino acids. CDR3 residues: CASSWQGNNEQFF. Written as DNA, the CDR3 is TGTGCCAGCAGCTGGCAGGGGAACAATGAGCAGTTCTTC. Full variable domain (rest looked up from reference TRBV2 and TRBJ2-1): EPEVTQTPSHQVTQMGQEVILRCVPISNHLYFYWYRQILGQKVEFLVSFYNNEISEKSEIFDDQFSVERPDGSNFTLKIRSTKLEDSAMYFCASSWQGNNEQFFGPGTRLTVL.

The CDR3 region has the DNA TGTGCCAGCAGTCTGAACCTTCGGGACACAGATACGCAGTATTTT. Protein product: CASSLNLRDTDTQYF. The chain uses TRBV6-5 and TRBJ2-3, with D possibly TRBD2 on 5 matching bases. CDR1 and CDR2 (germline): MNHEY, SVGAGI. The CDR3 spans 15 residues. With 5 bases removed from V and 2 bases from J, the gap between germline ends came to 14 bases.

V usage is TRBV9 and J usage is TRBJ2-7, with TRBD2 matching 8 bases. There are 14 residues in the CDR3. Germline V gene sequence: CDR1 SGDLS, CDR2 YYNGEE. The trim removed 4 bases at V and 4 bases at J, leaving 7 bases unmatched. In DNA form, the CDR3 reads TGTGCCAGCAGCCCCTTCCAGCGGGAGTACGAGCAGTACTTC. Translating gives CASSPFQREYEQYF.

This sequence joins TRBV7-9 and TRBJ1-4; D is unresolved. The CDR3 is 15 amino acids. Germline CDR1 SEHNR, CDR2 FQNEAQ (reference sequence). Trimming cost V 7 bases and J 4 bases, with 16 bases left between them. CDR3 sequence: CASTINSNNNEKLFF. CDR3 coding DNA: TGTGCCAGCACCATAAACAGCAATAATAATGAAAAACTGTTTTTT. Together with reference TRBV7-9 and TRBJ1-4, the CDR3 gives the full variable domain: DTGVSQNPRHKITKRGQNVTFRCDPISEHNRLYWYRQTLGQGPEFLTYFQNEAQLEKSRLLSDRFSAERPKGSFSTLEIQRTEQGDSAMYLCASTINSNNNEKLFFGSGTQLSVL.

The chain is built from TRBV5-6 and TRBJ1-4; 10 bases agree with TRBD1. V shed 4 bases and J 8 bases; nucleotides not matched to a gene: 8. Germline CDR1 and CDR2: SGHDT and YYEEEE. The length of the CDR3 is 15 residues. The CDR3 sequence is CASSAGQGVREKLFF. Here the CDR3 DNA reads TGTGCCAGCAGCGCCGGACAGGGGGTACGGGAAAAACTGTTTTTT.

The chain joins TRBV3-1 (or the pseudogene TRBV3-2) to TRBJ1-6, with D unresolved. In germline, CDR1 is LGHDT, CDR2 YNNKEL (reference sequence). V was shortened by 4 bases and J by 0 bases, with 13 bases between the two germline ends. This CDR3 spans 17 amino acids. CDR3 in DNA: TGTGCCAGCAGCCCCATTCCAGGCTTCTCCTATAATTCACCCCTCCACTTT. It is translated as CASSPIPGFSYNSPLHF.

The CDR3 protein is CASRAEAGTSGGETQYF. CDR3 nucleotide sequence: TGCGCCAGCAGGGCTGAAGCCGGGACTAGCGGGGGAGAGACCCAGTACTTC. The chain joins TRBV10-2 to TRBJ2-5, with 14 bases lining up with TRBD2. CDR3 length: 17 residues. The trim removed 6 bases at V and 4 bases at J, leaving 10 bases unmatched. The germline gives CDR1 WSHSY, CDR2 SAAADI.

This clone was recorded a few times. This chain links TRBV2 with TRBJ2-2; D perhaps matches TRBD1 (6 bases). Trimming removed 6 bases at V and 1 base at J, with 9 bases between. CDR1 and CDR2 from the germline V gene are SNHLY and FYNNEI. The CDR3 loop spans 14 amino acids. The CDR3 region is CASRPDRNTGELFF. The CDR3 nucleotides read TGTGCCAGCAGGCCGGACAGGAACACCGGGGAGCTGTTTTTT.

The CDR3 DNA sequence: TGCAGTGCTAGTCTTAGGGGCGATTATAATTCACCCCTCCACTTT. Translated, it gives CSASLRGDYNSPLHF. This chain connects TRBV20-1 to TRBJ1-6, with a weak D call TRBD1 (5 bases). The germline V gene encodes CDR1 DFQATT and CDR2 SNEGSKA (reference sequence). The CDR3 consists of 15 residues. V shed 3 bases and J shed 4 bases, with 13 bases lying between them.

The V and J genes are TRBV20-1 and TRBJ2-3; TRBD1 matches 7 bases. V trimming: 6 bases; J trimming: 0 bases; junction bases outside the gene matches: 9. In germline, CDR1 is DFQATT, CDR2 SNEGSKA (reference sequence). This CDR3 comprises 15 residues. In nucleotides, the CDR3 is TGCAGTGCGAGTACAGGGGAGTCTAGCACAGATACGCAGTATTTT. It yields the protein CSASTGESSTDTQYF.

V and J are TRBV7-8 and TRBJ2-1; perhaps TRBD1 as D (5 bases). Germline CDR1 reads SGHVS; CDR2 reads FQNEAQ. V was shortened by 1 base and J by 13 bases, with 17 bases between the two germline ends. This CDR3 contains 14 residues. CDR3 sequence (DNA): TGTGCCAGCAGCTTAGTCCCACAAGTGGACAAACAGTTCTTC. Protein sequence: CASSLVPQVDKQFF.

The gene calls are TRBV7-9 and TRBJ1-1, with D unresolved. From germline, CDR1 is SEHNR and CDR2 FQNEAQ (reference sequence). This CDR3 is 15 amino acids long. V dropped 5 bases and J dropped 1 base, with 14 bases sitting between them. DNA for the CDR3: TGTGCCAGCAGCCCACTAGGTCAGCAGAACACTGAAGCTTTCTTT. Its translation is CASSPLGQQNTEAFF.

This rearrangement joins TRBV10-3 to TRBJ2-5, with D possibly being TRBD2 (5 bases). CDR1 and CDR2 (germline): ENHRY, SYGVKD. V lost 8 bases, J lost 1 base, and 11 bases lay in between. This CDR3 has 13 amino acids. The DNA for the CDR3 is TGTGCCATCCGAACCGGGGTCCAAGAGACCCAGTACTTC. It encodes CAIRTGVQETQYF.

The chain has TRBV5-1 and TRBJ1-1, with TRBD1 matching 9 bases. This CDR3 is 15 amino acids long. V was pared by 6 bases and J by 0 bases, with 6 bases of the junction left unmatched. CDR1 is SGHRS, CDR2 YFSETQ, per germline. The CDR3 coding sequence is TGCGCCAGCAAGATACAGGGGGCTATGAACACTGAAGCTTTCTTT. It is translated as CASKIQGAMNTEAFF.